The 18 T cell receptor beta chains below were found in one sample sequenced in a study of T cell repertoires in cytomegalovirus infection. TCRdb reprocessed the reads via MiXCR and lists one record per CDR3 protein. The sample shows about 190,000 distinct CDR3 sequences, roughly 9.8% of them seen only once. The sample comprised PBMCs. Source of these receptors: a human donor in good health (CMV status not recorded). Some clones in this sample may be carry-over from other donors' samples.

The chain links TRBV4-3 to TRBJ1-6, with 10 bases aligning to TRBD1. The length of the CDR3 is 16 residues. J gave up 10 bases and V 0 bases, and 6 bases lay outside the gene matches. Germline loops: CDR1 LGHNA, CDR2 YSLEER. The chain's CDR3 is CASSQDGDRGGSPLHF. The CDR3 DNA sequence: TGCGCCAGCAGCCAAGATGGGGACAGGGGAGGGTCACCCCTCCACTTT.

This clonotype was seen repeatedly, ten times or more. This chain connects TRBV7-2 to TRBJ2-5; 8 bases match TRBD2. CDR1 is SGHTA and CDR2 is FQGNSA in the germline V gene. The CDR3 sequence is 15 residues long. Trimming cost V 1 base and J 5 bases; bases outside gene matches: 6. The CDR3 sequence is CASSLDGGGRETQYF. The CDR3, as DNA: TGTGCCAGCAGCTTAGACGGGGGGGGCCGGGAGACCCAGTACTTC.

This clonotype was found a few times. The chain recombines TRBV28 with TRBJ1-4, with D possibly being TRBD1 (5 bases). Deletions cut 5 bases from V and 3 bases from J, with 10 bases between. Germline V gives CDR1 MDHEN, CDR2 SYDVKM. The CDR3 totals 14 residues. The CDR3 DNA sequence: TGTGCCAGCAGTATCCCAGGGTCTAATGAAAAACTGTTTTTT. Its protein is CASSIPGSNEKLFF. Full variable domain (remainder filled in from reference TRBV28 and TRBJ1-4): DVKVTQSSRYLVKRTGEKVFLECVQDMDHENMFWYRQDPGLGLRLIYFSYDVKMKEKGDIPEGYSVSREKKERFSLILESASTNQTSMYLCASSIPGSNEKLFFGSGTQLSVL.

This clonotype was observed at least ten times. This rearrangement joins TRBV12-3 or TRBV12-4 to TRBJ1-1; D unresolved. This CDR3 comprises 14 residues. V lost 6 bases and J 1 base, leaving 12 bases between the germline ends. CDR3 DNA: TGTGCCAGCAGCCCCGGCAGGCGGAACACTGAAGCTTTCTTT. This sequence encodes CASSPGRRNTEAFF.

This clonotype was seen many times. The gene calls are TRBV7-9 and TRBJ2-5, with 8 nucleotides matching TRBD2. The trim removed 2 bases at V and 1 base at J, leaving 3 bases unmatched. The germline V gene has CDR1 SEHNR and CDR2 FQNEAQ (reference sequence). This CDR3 comprises 15 residues. The CDR3 nucleotides are TGTGCCAGCAGCTTACGGGGGGGTGGCCAAGAGACCCAGTACTTC. It specifies CASSLRGGGQETQYF. Looking up the rest from reference TRBV7-9 and TRBJ2-5 gives the full variable domain: DTGVSQNPRHKITKRGQNVTFRCDPISEHNRLYWYRQTLGQGPEFLTYFQNEAQLEKSRLLSDRFSAERPKGSFSTLEIQRTEQGDSAMYLCASSLRGGGQETQYFGPGTRLLVL.

V and J are TRBV18 and TRBJ2-7, with D possibly being TRBD1 (6 bases). The CDR3 totals 15 residues. The germline gives CDR1 KGHSH, CDR2 LQKENI. The V end lost 5 bases, the J end lost 6 bases, and 20 bases lay between the germline ends. CDR3 amino acids: CASSSEQGASGEQYF. CDR3 nucleotides: TGTGCCAGCTCATCTGAACAGGGAGCCTCGGGCGAGCAGTACTTC.

The chain is built from TRBV29-1 and TRBJ2-7, with 11 bases aligning to TRBD1. From germline, CDR1 is SQVTM and CDR2 ANQGSEA. The CDR3 has 16 residues. V shed 3 bases and J 2 bases; nucleotides not matched to a gene: 9. The CDR3 sequence is CSVEWVGQGDTYEQYF. CDR3 sequence (DNA): TGCAGCGTTGAGTGGGTGGGACAGGGGGATACCTACGAGCAGTACTTC.

This clonotype was detected many times. The chain recombines TRBV5-4 with TRBJ2-5, with 13 positions matching TRBD2. Germline V gives CDR1 SGHNT, CDR2 YYREEE (reference sequence). CDR3 length: 17 amino acids. V shed 0 bases, J shed 3 bases, and the junction held 5 bases outside the gene matches. The CDR3 here is CASSLEWGTSGKETQYF. The CDR3, as DNA: TGTGCCAGCAGCTTGGAATGGGGGACTAGCGGGAAAGAGACCCAGTACTTC.

There are a few counts of this clonotype. The CDR3 region is CSARENGRSSYNSPLHF. The DNA for the CDR3 is TGCAGTGCTAGAGAGAATGGACGGAGCTCCTATAATTCACCCCTCCACTTT. The chain couples TRBV20-1 to TRBJ1-6; D gene ambiguous. The CDR3 is 17 residues long. Trimming took 0 bases from V and 0 from J, leaving 12 bases between them. Germline CDR1 is DFQATT and CDR2 is SNEGSKA (reference sequence).

This clonotype turned up a few times. At one end the junction does not follow the germline gene, possibly because of a read error. The chain couples TRBV7-7 to TRBJ2-7, with D perhaps given as TRBD1 or TRBD2 (5 bases each). Germline V CDR1 and CDR2: SSHAT, FNYEAQ (reference sequence). The CDR3 has 14 residues. CDR3 loop: CASSPRDGSYEQYF. In DNA form, the CDR3 reads TGTGCTAGCAGCCCACGGGACGGCTCCTACGAGCAGTACTTC.

The V gene is TRBV24-1, the J gene TRBJ2-1, with 8 positions matching TRBD2. The CDR3 is 15 amino acids. J was trimmed by 7 bases and V by 3 bases; bases with no gene match: 7. The V gene's germline CDR1 is KGHDR and CDR2 SFDVKD. The CDR3 sequence: CATSDPSGSFNEQFF. The CDR3 DNA reads TGTGCCACCAGTGATCCCAGCGGGAGTTTTAATGAGCAGTTCTTC.

The sample holds many counts of this clonotype. The rearrangement uses TRBV7-2 and TRBJ2-3; 10 nucleotides align to TRBD2. The CDR3 is 17 amino acids. The J segment lost 1 base and the V segment lost 1 base, leaving 5 bases of the junction unmatched. CDR1 is SGHTA and CDR2 is FQGNSA in the germline V gene. CDR3 nucleotides: TGTGCCAGCAGCTTAGTGCCAGCGGGAGGGGGCACAGATACGCAGTATTTT. Translated: CASSLVPAGGGTDTQYF.

This clonotype showed up many times. V and J are TRBV2 and TRBJ1-5; no definite D call. The CDR3 totals 17 residues. CDR1 SNHLY and CDR2 FYNNEI come from the germline V gene. V was cut by 2 bases and J by 8 bases, with 22 bases left in between. The CDR3 loop is CASSERRALVGSEPQHF. In nucleotides, the CDR3 is TGTGCCAGCAGTGAAAGGAGGGCGCTGGTCGGGAGTGAGCCCCAGCATTTT.

This clonotype was detected only a few times. J is TRBJ1-1 and V is TRBV19, with D possibly matching TRBD1 (5 bases). CDR1 is LNHDA and CDR2 is SQIVND in the germline V gene (reference sequence). Trimming pared 8 bases from V and 5 bases from J, leaving 15 bases between. This CDR3 has 13 residues. The CDR3 nucleotides read TGTGCCAGTTGGGCAGGGAGCGGTACTGAAGCTTTCTTT. Translation gives CASWAGSGTEAFF.

At least ten counts were recorded for this clonotype. The V and J genes are TRBV23-1 and TRBJ1-1; D unresolved. TRBV23-1 is treated as an ORF (open reading frame) with a function not yet certain. Between the trimmed V and J ends, which lost 0 bases and 7 bases, there was a span of 18 bases. The CDR3 contains 16 residues. The CDR3 coding sequence is TGCGCCAGCAGTCAATCAGGTCTGGGGATCTTCGGTGAAGCTTTCTTT. Translated, it gives CASSQSGLGIFGEAFF.

This clonotype was detected ten times or more. The genes are TRBV7-2 and TRBJ1-1, with D tentatively TRBD1 (6 bases). There are 16 residues in the CDR3. V was shortened by 2 bases and J by 10 bases, with 23 bases between the two germline ends. Germline CDR1 and CDR2: SGHTA and FQGNSA. The CDR3 loop reads CASSLSAPESRRGAFF. Here the CDR3 DNA reads TGTGCCAGCAGCTTATCCGCGCCCGAATCCCGCAGGGGAGCTTTCTTT.

The rearrangement joins TRBV5-1 to TRBJ1-2; 11 bases agree with TRBD1. Trimming cost V 4 bases and J 6 bases; bases outside gene matches: 5. CDR3 length equals 14 residues. Per germline, CDR1 SGHRS and CDR2 YFSETQ. The CDR3 is CASSGGQGAHGYTF. The CDR3 nucleotides read TGCGCCAGCAGCGGCGGACAGGGGGCTCATGGCTACACCTTC.

This clonotype was counted ten times or more. This rearrangement joins TRBV24-1 to TRBJ2-5, with D uncertain. The CDR3 runs 13 residues. Trimming stripped 5 bases from V and 7 bases from J, with 13 bases between. In germline, CDR1 is KGHDR, CDR2 SFDVKD. CDR3 in DNA: TGTGCCACCAGTGCCGATGACCTTGGGACCCAGTACTTC. It codes for CATSADDLGTQYF.